The next 2 T cell receptor beta chains were all read from a single sample in a study of OX40 agonist ivuxolimab in advanced cancers. Sequencing used immunoSEQ multiplex PCR; TCRdb keeps in-frame clones, though not all of them. Among over 55,000 clones, 85% to 90% were seen once, and the ten largest hold roughly 1.8%. Specimen: CD4+ or CD8+ T cells sorted from blood, collected in a trial of the OX40 agonist ivuxolimab. These receptors were collected from an adult with an advanced solid tumor such as melanoma, head and neck, liver or kidney cancer.

The chain employs TRBV28 and TRBJ2-2, with TRBD1 identical over 8 bases. The trim removed 1 base at V and 4 bases at J, leaving 14 bases unmatched. This CDR3 is built from 19 residues. Germline loops: CDR1 MDHEN, CDR2 SYDVKM. CDR3 DNA sequence: TGTGCCAGCAGTTTATACTTTGCAGGGGGCCAAGCAAGCACCGGGGAGCTGTTTTTT. Its translation is CASSLYFAGGQASTGELFF. The full variable domain, completed using reference TRBV28 and TRBJ2-2, is DVKVTQSSRYLVKRTGEKVFLECVQDMDHENMFWYRQDPGLGLRLIYFSYDVKMKEKGDIPEGYSVSREKKERFSLILESASTNQTSMYLCASSLYFAGGQASTGELFFGEGSRLTVL.

The count of this clone is one. The chain links TRBV27 to TRBJ2-1; 7 bases fit TRBD2. V was pared by 3 bases and J by 5 bases, with 10 bases of the junction left unmatched. The V gene's germline CDR1 is MNHEY and CDR2 SMNVEV (reference sequence). CDR3 length equals 16 residues. This CDR3 reads CASSFSGGMINNEQFF. The CDR3 DNA follows: TGTGCCAGCAGTTTCTCCGGGGGGATGATAAACAATGAGCAGTTCTTC.